Described below is a single T cell receptor beta chain sequence and its context. Its matching antigen is unknown. This sample was taken from a study of response to subunit inactivated influenza vaccine. Study-level findings and limits: Authors suggested that a seasonal influenza vaccination recruits few new T cells each time.

The germline V gene has CDR1 SGHRS and CDR2 YFSETQ. The junction had 5 bases not matched to a gene; V was cut back by 3 bases and J by 1 base. The CDR3 has 17 residues. TCRdb used MiXCR to reprocess the RT-PCR reads, holding one entry per CDR3 protein. The repertoire holds fewer than 600,000 distinct CDR3 sequences, with about 7.2% as singletons. The clonotype was recovered from a man between 50 and 75 years old who received an inactivated influenza vaccine. V is TRBV5-1 and J is TRBJ2-6; TRBD1 aligns across 9 bases. The sample was PBMCs from blood, taken about 23 months after vaccination. CDR3 in DNA: TGCGCCAGCAGCTACAATGGACAGGGGTCTGGGGCCAACGTCCTGACTTTC. Translating it yields CASSYNGQGSGANVLTF.